This T cell receptor beta chain derives from a study of blood T cell repertoires in COVID-19. Generated by immunoSEQ multiplex PCR, the TCRdb table keeps only in-frame clones and is missing some. This sample yields some 260,000 clones, of which 80% to 90% are seen a single time; 9.5% to 13% belongs to the top ten. The CDR3 covers 16 residues. Trimming shortened V by 1 base and J by 4 bases, and 19 bases separated the two germline ends. CDR1 is GTSNPN and CDR2 is SVGIG in the germline V gene (reference sequence). The chain combines TRBV30 with TRBJ1-1, with D possibly being TRBD1 (6 bases). The TCR was taken from a woman between 65 and 79 years old with COVID-19, enrolled during active disease. The sample consisted of peripheral blood. For the CDR3, the DNA is TGTGCCTGGAGTGCCGGGACACAGATCTTGAGCACTGAAGCTTTCTTT. Amino acids: CAWSAGTQILSTEAFF.